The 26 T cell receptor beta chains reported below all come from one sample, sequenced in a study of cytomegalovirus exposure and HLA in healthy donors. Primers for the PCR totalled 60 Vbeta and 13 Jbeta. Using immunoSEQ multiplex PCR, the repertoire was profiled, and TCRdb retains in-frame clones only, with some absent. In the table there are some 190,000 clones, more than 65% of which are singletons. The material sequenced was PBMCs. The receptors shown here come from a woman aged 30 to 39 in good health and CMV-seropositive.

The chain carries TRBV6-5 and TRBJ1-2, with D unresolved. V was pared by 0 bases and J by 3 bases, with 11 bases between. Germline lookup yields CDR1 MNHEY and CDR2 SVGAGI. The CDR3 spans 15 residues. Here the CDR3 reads CASSYSIAGDYGYTF. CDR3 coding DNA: TGTGCCAGCAGTTACTCCATAGCCGGGGACTATGGCTACACCTTC.

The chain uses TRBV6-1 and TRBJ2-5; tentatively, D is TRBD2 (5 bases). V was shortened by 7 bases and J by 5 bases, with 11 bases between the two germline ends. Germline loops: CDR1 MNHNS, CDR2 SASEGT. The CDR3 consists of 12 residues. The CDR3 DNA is TGTGCCAGCAAGGCTAGCTTGGAGACCCAGTACTTC. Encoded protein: CASKASLETQYF.

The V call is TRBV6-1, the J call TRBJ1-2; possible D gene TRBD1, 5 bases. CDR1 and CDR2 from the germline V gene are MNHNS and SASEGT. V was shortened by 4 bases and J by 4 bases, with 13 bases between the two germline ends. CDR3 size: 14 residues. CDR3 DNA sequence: TGTGCCAGCAGTGGCGGGGTCCAGGGCTATGGCTACACCTTC. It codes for CASSGGVQGYGYTF.

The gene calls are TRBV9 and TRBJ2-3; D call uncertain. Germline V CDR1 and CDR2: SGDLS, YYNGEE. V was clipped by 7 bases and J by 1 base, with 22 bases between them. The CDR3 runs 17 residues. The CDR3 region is CASESSVGFIRTDTQYF. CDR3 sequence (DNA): TGTGCCAGCGAAAGTTCGGTCGGTTTTATACGCACAGATACGCAGTATTTT.

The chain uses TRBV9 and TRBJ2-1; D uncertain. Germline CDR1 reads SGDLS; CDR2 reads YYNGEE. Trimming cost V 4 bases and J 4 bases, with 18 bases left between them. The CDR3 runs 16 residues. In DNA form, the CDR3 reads TGTGCCAGCAGCTATCGCCTTGAACTTGCGTACAATGAGCAGTTCTTC. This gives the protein CASSYRLELAYNEQFF.

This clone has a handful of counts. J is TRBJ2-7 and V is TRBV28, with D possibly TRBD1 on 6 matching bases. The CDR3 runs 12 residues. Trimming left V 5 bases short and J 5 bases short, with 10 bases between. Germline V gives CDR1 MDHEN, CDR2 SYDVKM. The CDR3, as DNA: TGTGCCAGCAGTCTACAGGGAAACGAGCAGTACTTC. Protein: CASSLQGNEQYF.

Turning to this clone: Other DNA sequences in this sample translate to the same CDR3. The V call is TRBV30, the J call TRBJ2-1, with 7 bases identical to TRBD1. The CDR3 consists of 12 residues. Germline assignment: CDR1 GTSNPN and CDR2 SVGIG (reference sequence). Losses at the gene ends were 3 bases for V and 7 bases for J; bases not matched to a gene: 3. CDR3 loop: CAWSVQGNEQFF. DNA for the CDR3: TGTGCCTGGAGCGTACAGGGGAATGAGCAGTTCTTC. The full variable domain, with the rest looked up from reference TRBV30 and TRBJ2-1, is SQTIHQWPATLVQPVGSPLSLECTVEGTSNPNLYWYRQAAGRGLQLLFYSVGIGQISSEVPQNLSASRPQDRQFILSSKKLLLSDSGFYLCAWSVQGNEQFFGPGTRLTVL.

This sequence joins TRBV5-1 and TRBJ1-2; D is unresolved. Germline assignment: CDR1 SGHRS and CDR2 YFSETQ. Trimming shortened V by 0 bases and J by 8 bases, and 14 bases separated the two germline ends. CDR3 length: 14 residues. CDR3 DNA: TGCGCCAGCAGCTTGGGATTCGTGGGAGAGGGCTACACCTTC. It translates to CASSLGFVGEGYTF. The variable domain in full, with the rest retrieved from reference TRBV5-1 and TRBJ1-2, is KAGVTQTPRYLIKTRGQQVTLSCSPISGHRSVSWYQQTPGQGLQFLFEYFSETQRNKGNFPGRFSGRQFSNSRSEMNVSTLELGDSALYLCASSLGFVGEGYTFGSGTRLTVV.

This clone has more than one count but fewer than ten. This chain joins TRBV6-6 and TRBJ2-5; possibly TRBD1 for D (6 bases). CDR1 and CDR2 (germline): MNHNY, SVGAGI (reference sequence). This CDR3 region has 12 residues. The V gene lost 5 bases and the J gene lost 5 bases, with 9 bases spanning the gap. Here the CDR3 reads CASSRRGETQYF. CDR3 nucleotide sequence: TGTGCCAGCAGTCGTAGGGGGGAGACCCAGTACTTC.

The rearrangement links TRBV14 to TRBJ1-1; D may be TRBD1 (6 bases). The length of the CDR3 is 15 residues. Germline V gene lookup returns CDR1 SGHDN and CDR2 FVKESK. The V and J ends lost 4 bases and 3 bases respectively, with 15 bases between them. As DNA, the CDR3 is TGTGCCAGCAGCCTCAGGGGTGGCTCCCACACTGAAGCTTTCTTT. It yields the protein CASSLRGGSHTEAFF.

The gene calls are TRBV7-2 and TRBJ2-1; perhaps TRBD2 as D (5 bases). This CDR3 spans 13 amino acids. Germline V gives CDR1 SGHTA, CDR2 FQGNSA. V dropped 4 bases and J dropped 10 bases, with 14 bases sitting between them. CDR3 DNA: TGTGCCAGCAGCTCCATAAGGGAGCGGGAGCAGTTCTTC. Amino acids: CASSSIREREQFF.

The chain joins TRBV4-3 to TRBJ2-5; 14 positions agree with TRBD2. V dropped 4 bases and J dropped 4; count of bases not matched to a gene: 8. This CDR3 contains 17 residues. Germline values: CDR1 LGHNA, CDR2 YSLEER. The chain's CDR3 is CASSRRTSGGTTETQYF. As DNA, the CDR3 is TGCGCCAGCAGCCGGAGGACTAGCGGGGGGACGACAGAGACCCAGTACTTC.

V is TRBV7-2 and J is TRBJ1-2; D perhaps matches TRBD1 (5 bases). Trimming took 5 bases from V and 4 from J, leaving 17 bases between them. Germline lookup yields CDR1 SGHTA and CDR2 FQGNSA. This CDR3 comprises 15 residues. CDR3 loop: CASSQSTGVGYGYTF. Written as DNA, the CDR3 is TGTGCCAGCAGCCAGAGTACGGGGGTCGGCTATGGCTACACCTTC.

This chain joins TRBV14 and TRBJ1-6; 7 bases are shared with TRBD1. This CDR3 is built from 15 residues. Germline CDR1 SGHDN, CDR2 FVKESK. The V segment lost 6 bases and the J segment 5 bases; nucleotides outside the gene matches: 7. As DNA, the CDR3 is TGTGCCAGCAGAAATACAGGGGCCCATAATTCACCCCTCCACTTT. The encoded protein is CASRNTGAHNSPLHF.

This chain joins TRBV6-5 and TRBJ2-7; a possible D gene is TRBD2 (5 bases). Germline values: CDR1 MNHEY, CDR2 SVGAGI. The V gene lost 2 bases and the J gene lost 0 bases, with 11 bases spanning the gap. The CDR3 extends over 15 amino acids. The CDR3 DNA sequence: TGTGCCAGCAGTTACGCCCTGGGGAGCTCCTACGAGCAGTACTTC. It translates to CASSYALGSSYEQYF.

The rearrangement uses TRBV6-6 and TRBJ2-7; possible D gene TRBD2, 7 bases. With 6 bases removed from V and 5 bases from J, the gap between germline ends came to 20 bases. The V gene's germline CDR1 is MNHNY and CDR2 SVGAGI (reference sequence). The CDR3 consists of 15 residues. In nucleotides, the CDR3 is TGTGCCAGCAGGGGGGGGGCAGGGTACATCCACGAGCAGTACTTC. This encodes CASRGGAGYIHEQYF.

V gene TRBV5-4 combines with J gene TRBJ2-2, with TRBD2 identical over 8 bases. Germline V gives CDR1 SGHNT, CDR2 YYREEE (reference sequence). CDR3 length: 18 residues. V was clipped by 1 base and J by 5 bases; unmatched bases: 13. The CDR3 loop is CASSLRPGLVRKTGELFF. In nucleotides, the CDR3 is TGTGCCAGCAGCTTGCGTCCGGGACTAGTAAGGAAGACCGGGGAGCTGTTTTTT.

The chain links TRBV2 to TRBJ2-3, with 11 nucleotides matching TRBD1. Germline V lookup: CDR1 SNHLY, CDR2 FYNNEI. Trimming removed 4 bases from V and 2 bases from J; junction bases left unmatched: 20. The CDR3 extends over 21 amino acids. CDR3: CASSVTILRTGGFFHTDTQYF. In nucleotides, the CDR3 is TGTGCCAGCAGTGTGACAATTCTGAGGACAGGGGGCTTCTTCCACACAGATACGCAGTATTTT.

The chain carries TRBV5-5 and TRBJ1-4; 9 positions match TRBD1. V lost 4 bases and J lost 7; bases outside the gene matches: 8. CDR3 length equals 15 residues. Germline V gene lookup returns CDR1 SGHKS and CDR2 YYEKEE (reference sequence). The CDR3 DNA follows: TGTGCCAGCAGCCTTGAGGGGACAGGGAGTGAAAAACTGTTTTTT. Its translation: CASSLEGTGSEKLFF.

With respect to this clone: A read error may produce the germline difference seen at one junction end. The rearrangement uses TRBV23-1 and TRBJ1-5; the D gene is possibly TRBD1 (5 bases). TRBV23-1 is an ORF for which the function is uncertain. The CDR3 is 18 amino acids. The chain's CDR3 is CASSRGRRSPYSNQPQHF. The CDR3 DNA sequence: TGCGCTAGCAGTCGGGGCCGGAGATCCCCTTATAGCAATCAGCCCCAGCATTTT.

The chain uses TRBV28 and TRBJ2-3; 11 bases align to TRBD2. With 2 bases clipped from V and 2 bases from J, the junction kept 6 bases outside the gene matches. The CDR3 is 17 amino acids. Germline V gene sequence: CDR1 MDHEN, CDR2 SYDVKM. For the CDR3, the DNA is TGTGCCAGCAGTTTACCGGGGACTAGCGGTTACACAGATACGCAGTATTTT. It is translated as CASSLPGTSGYTDTQYF.

For the CDR3, the DNA is TGCGCCAGCAGCGATAGACAGGGGCACACCGGGGAGCTGTTTTTT. This encodes CASSDRQGHTGELFF. The chain combines TRBV4-1 with TRBJ2-2, with 8 bases lining up with TRBD1. The CDR3 sequence is 15 residues long. CDR1 is MGHRA, CDR2 YSYEKL, per germline. The J segment lost 3 bases and the V segment lost 5 bases, leaving 5 bases of the junction unmatched.

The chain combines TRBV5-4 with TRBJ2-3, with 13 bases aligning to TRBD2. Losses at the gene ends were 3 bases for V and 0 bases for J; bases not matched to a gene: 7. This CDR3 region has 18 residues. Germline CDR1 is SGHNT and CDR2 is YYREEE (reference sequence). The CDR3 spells CASSSRLAGGPSTDTQYF. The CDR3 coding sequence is TGTGCCAGCAGCTCCAGACTAGCGGGGGGCCCTAGCACAGATACGCAGTATTTT.

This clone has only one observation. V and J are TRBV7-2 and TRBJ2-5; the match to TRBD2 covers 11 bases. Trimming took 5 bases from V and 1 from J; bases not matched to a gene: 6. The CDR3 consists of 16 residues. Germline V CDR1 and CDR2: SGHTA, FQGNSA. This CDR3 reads CASSPGTSGAQETQYF. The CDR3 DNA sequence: TGTGCCAGCAGCCCTGGGACTAGCGGCGCCCAAGAGACCCAGTACTTC. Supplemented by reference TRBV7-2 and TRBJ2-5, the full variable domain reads GAGVSQSPSNKVTEKGKDVELRCDPISGHTALYWYRQSLGQGLEFLIYFQGNSAPDKSGLPSDRFSAERTGGSVSTLTIQRTQQEDSAVYLCASSPGTSGAQETQYFGPGTRLLVL.

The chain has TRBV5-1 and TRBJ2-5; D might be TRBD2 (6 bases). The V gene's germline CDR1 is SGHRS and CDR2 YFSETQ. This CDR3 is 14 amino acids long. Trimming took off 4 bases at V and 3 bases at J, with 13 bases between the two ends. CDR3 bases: TGCGCCAGCAGCCCCATCCCGGGAGAAGAGACCCAGTACTTC. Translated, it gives CASSPIPGEETQYF.

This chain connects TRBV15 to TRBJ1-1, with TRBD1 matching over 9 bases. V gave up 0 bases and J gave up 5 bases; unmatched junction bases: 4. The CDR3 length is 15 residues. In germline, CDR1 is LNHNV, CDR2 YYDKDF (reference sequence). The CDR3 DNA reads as TGTGCCACCAGCAGAGATGCGGACAGGGGAACTGAAGCTTTCTTT. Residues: CATSRDADRGTEAFF.